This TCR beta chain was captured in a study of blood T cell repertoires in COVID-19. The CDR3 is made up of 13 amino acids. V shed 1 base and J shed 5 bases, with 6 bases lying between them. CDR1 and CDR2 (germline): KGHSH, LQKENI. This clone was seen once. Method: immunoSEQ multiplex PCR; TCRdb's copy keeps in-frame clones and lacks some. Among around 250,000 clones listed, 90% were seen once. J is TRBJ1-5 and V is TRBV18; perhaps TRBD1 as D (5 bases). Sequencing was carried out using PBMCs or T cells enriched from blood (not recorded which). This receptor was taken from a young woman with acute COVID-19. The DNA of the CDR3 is TGTGCCAGCTCACCACTGACAGATCAGCCCCAGCATTTT. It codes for CASSPLTDQPQHF.